The 15 T cell receptor beta chains in this list originate from one sample, sequenced in a study of long-term antiretroviral therapy in people with HIV. Assay version v3.0 of immunoSEQ was used, and it was run at survey level. The method was immunoSEQ multiplex PCR; TCRdb's version includes in-frame clones alone and lacks a portion of them. The sample shows some 28,000 clones, roughly 78% of them seen only once. The sequencing used unsorted PBMCs, collected 0.3 years after starting antiretroviral therapy. These receptors were obtained from a man aged 35-49 years with HIV.

The chain recombines TRBV7-6 with TRBJ2-3; TRBD1 aligns across 7 bases. This CDR3 region has 15 residues. The V segment lost 4 bases and the J segment 1 base; nucleotides outside the gene matches: 5. The germline V gene has CDR1 SGHVS and CDR2 FNYEAQ. CDR3 sequence (DNA): TGTGCCAGCAGCTCGTGGCAGGGGGGCACAGATACGCAGTATTTT. This sequence encodes CASSSWQGGTDTQYF.

This clone was detected a few times. The chain has TRBV11-2 and TRBJ1-3; D gene uncertain. V was cut by 4 bases and J by 2 bases, with 3 bases left in between. The CDR3 is made up of 12 amino acids. In germline, CDR1 is SGHAT, CDR2 FQNNGV. CDR3 in DNA: TGTGCCAGCAGCTACGCTGGAAACACCATATATTTT. This codes for CASSYAGNTIYF.

V and J are TRBV7-9 and TRBJ2-3; 13 bases fit TRBD2. The CDR3 sequence is 15 residues long. V lost 1 base to trimming and J lost 5 bases; unmatched junction nucleotides: 0. Germline CDR1 reads SEHNR; CDR2 reads FQNEAQ (reference sequence). The CDR3: CASSLGLAGGDTQYF. CDR3 DNA sequence: TGTGCCAGCAGCTTAGGACTAGCGGGAGGAGATACGCAGTATTTT.

The chain couples TRBV28 to TRBJ1-1; D not resolved. The germline V gene encodes CDR1 MDHEN and CDR2 SYDVKM. The germline V and J ends were trimmed by 7 bases and 1 base, with 10 bases remaining between them. The CDR3 extends over 13 amino acids. The CDR3 loop is CASTSGPNTEAFF. The CDR3 region has the DNA TGTGCCAGCACTTCCGGGCCGAACACTGAAGCTTTCTTT.

Written as DNA, the CDR3 is TGTGCCAGCAGCTTTGAAGGGGCAGGGGATACGCAGTATTTT. Encoded protein: CASSFEGAGDTQYF. The V and J genes are TRBV7-9 and TRBJ2-3; tentatively, D is TRBD1 (5 bases). V lost 3 bases, J lost 6 bases, and 13 bases lay in between. The CDR3 contains 14 residues. Germline-derived CDR1 and CDR2 are SEHNR and FQNEAQ (reference sequence).

The gene calls are TRBV2 and TRBJ2-7; 7 bases are shared with TRBD2. CDR3 length equals 15 residues. The V segment lost 1 base and the J segment 1 base; nucleotides outside the gene matches: 4. Germline V gene data show CDR1 as SNHLY and CDR2 as FYNNEI. This CDR3 is CASSEVGGKSYEQYF. CDR3 in DNA: TGTGCCAGCAGTGAAGTGGGAGGGAAGTCCTACGAGCAGTACTTC.

The V and J genes are TRBV9 and TRBJ2-2; 8 bases line up with TRBD1. J lost 4 bases, V lost 4 bases, and 9 bases had no gene match. This CDR3 spans 16 amino acids. Germline V gene data show CDR1 as SGDLS and CDR2 as YYNGEE. DNA of the CDR3: TGTGCCAGCAGCCCCTGGACAGGGTTGAGCACCGGGGAGCTGTTTTTT. Translation gives CASSPWTGLSTGELFF.

The chain employs TRBV7-9 and TRBJ2-5; no clear D. The ends were cut back, 3 bases at V and 2 bases at J, with 13 bases in the middle. This CDR3 has 15 residues. Germline V gene data show CDR1 as SEHNR and CDR2 as FQNEAQ (reference sequence). CDR3 in DNA: TGTGCCAGCAGCTTGGGAATCTGGTCACAAGAGACCCAGTACTTC. Translated, it gives CASSLGIWSQETQYF.

The V and J genes are TRBV4-3 and TRBJ2-2, with D perhaps matching TRBD1 (5 bases). Germline CDR1 reads LGHNA; CDR2 reads YSLEER. The CDR3 is made up of 16 amino acids. V was cut by 0 bases and J by 5 bases, with 13 bases left in between. The CDR3 DNA is TGCGCCAGCAGCCAAGATAGCAGGGTCGGAACCGGGGAGCTGTTTTTT. This translates into CASSQDSRVGTGELFF.

This clone was picked up a small number of times. J is TRBJ2-7 and V is TRBV7-9; TRBD1 agrees at 7 bases. J gave up 3 bases and V 5 bases, and 7 bases lay outside the gene matches. Germline V CDR1 and CDR2: SEHNR, FQNEAQ (reference sequence). This CDR3 comprises 14 residues. CDR3 nucleotide sequence: TGTGCCAGCAGCGTCACAGGGGTACTCTACGAGCAGTACTTC. Its translation is CASSVTGVLYEQYF.

This chain joins TRBV7-6 and TRBJ2-2; 8 bases align to TRBD2. Germline-derived CDR1 and CDR2 are SGHVS and FNYEAQ. The junction had 7 bases not matched to a gene; V was cut back by 6 bases and J by 4 bases. The CDR3 is 15 amino acids. CDR3 bases: TGTGCCAGCAGATCCTTAGCGGGATTCACCGGGGAGCTGTTTTTT. Translated: CASRSLAGFTGELFF.

CDR3 amino acids: CASSPSTGGNQPQHF. CDR3 coding DNA: TGTGCCAGCAGTCCCTCGACAGGGGGCAATCAGCCCCAGCATTTT. J is TRBJ1-5 and V is TRBV28; 8 bases align to TRBD1. The CDR3 spans 15 residues. V was pared by 5 bases and J by 2 bases, with 5 bases of the junction left unmatched. The germline gives CDR1 MDHEN, CDR2 SYDVKM.

The chain is built from TRBV7-6 and TRBJ2-7; D unclear. Trimming took off 2 bases at V and 5 bases at J, with 4 bases between the two ends. Germline V gene sequence: CDR1 SGHVS, CDR2 FNYEAQ. This CDR3 has 11 residues. The CDR3: CASSLRDEQYF. CDR3 nucleotides: TGTGCCAGCAGCTTAAGAGACGAGCAGTACTTC.

This clone has just a few counts. J is TRBJ1-4 and V is TRBV4-3; no reliable D call. Trimming removed 3 bases at V and 3 bases at J, with 14 bases between. Germline lookup yields CDR1 LGHNA and CDR2 YSLEER. The CDR3 contains 16 residues. The CDR3 DNA is TGCGCCAGCAGCCATATCCCTGGGGAACCTAATGAAAAACTGTTTTTT. It yields the protein CASSHIPGEPNEKLFF.

This rearrangement joins TRBV29-1 to TRBJ1-6, with a tentative D call TRBD1 (6 bases). CDR1 SQVTM and CDR2 ANQGSEA come from the germline V gene. This CDR3 region has 13 residues. Deletions cut 5 bases from V and 6 bases from J, with 11 bases between. CDR3 DNA sequence: TGCAGCGTTCGCGGGGGCCCTAATTCACCCCTCCACTTT. It specifies CSVRGGPNSPLHF.